The 8 T cell receptor beta chains reported below all come from one sample, sequenced in a study of CD8 T cells in ankylosing spondylitis. TCRdb called the 5' RACE reads again in MiXCR, with one record for every CDR3 protein. This table holds roughly 130,000 distinct CDR3 sequences, 7% found once. The sequencing sample was made of blood, either unsorted or a sorted T cell fraction (not recorded which). The receptor set was obtained from a male donor with ankylosing spondylitis or in good health (not recorded which).

This clonotype was seen ten or more times. The rearrangement joins TRBV5-1 to TRBJ2-1, with a possible D match to TRBD1 (6 bases). Trimming left V 6 bases short and J 0 bases short, with 16 bases between. The CDR3 spans 16 residues. Germline lookup yields CDR1 SGHRS and CDR2 YFSETQ. In nucleotides, the CDR3 is TGCGCCAGCACCGGACAGTCTGCTAGCTCCTACAATGAGCAGTTCTTC. It translates to CASTGQSASSYNEQFF.

This clonotype was detected ten times or more. The chain carries TRBV7-9 and TRBJ1-2, with unresolved D. The CDR3 loop spans 13 amino acids. Deletions cut 4 bases from V and 8 bases from J, with 14 bases between. Germline V gene sequence: CDR1 SEHNR, CDR2 FQNEAQ (reference sequence). The CDR3 DNA follows: TGTGCCAGCAGCTCCGAGGCGGGAGTGGGCTACACCTTC. This encodes CASSSEAGVGYTF.

The chain links TRBV20-1 to TRBJ1-1; the D gene is possibly TRBD1 (5 bases). Per germline, CDR1 DFQATT and CDR2 SNEGSKA (reference sequence). CDR3 length: 12 amino acids. Trimming shortened V by 1 base and J by 8 bases, and 11 bases separated the two germline ends. CDR3 residues: CSARGGRIEAFF. DNA for the CDR3: TGCAGTGCTAGAGGGGGCAGAATAGAAGCTTTCTTT.

The chain uses TRBV5-1 and TRBJ2-7, with D possibly TRBD2 on 6 matching bases. V lost 0 bases, J lost 3 bases, and 10 bases lay in between. The germline gives CDR1 SGHRS, CDR2 YFSETQ. This CDR3 has 14 residues. CDR3 region: CASSLGGIRYEQYF. The CDR3 region has the DNA TGCGCCAGCAGCTTGGGCGGGATTCGCTACGAGCAGTACTTC. The full variable domain, its missing parts supplied by reference TRBV5-1 and TRBJ2-7, is KAGVTQTPRYLIKTRGQQVTLSCSPISGHRSVSWYQQTPGQGLQFLFEYFSETQRNKGNFPGRFSGRQFSNSRSEMNVSTLELGDSALYLCASSLGGIRYEQYFGPGTRLTVT.

This clonotype came up many times. The chain employs TRBV5-1 and TRBJ2-3, with D possibly being TRBD2 (5 bases). The germline V gene encodes CDR1 SGHRS and CDR2 YFSETQ. Trimming shortened V by 4 bases and J by 1 base, and 13 bases separated the two germline ends. The length of the CDR3 is 15 residues. The CDR3, as DNA: TGCGCCAGCAGCCCGCCCAGCGGACGCACAGATACGCAGTATTTT. This codes for CASSPPSGRTDTQYF.

The sample holds many counts of this clonotype. The rearrangement uses TRBV7-2 and TRBJ2-3; no reliable D call. The germline CDR1 and CDR2 sequences are SGHTA and FQGNSA. The CDR3 runs 13 residues. Trimming took off 4 bases at V and 4 bases at J, with 9 bases between the two ends. The CDR3 loop reads CASSSLGPDTQYF. The CDR3 bases are TGTGCCAGCAGCTCGCTGGGCCCAGATACGCAGTATTTT.

This clonotype came up many times. The chain uses TRBV29-1 and TRBJ2-3; TRBD2 matches at 7 bases. Losses at the gene ends were 4 bases for V and 0 bases for J; bases not matched to a gene: 4. The CDR3 totals 14 residues. Germline V gene lookup returns CDR1 SQVTM and CDR2 ANQGSEA. The CDR3: CSVAISGSTDTQYF. CDR3 DNA: TGCAGCGTTGCGATTAGCGGGAGCACAGATACGCAGTATTTT.

This clonotype was seen many times. This sequence joins TRBV29-1 and TRBJ2-5, with D possibly matching TRBD2 (6 bases). Germline assignment: CDR1 SQVTM and CDR2 ANQGSEA. Between the trimmed V and J ends, which lost 1 base and 7 bases, there was a span of 16 bases. This CDR3 region has 14 residues. The CDR3 DNA sequence: TGCAGCGTTGAAGGGACCGCATACGGGGGGACCCAGTACTTC. Translation gives CSVEGTAYGGTQYF.